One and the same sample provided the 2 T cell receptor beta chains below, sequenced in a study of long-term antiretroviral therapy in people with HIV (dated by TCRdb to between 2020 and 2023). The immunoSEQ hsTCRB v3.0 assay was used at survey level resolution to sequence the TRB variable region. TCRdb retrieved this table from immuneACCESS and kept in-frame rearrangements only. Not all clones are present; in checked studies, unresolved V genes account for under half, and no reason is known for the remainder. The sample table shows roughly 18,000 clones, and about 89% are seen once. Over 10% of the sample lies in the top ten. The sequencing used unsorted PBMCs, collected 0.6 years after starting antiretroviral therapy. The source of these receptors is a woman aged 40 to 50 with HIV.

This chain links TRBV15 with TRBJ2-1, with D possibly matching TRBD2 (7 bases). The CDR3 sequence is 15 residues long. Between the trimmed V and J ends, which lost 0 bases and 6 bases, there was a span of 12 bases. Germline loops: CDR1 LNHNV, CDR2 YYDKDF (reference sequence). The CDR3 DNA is TGTGCCACCAGCAGAGAACAGGGCGGGGGCAATGAGCAGTTCTTC. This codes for CATSREQGGGNEQFF.

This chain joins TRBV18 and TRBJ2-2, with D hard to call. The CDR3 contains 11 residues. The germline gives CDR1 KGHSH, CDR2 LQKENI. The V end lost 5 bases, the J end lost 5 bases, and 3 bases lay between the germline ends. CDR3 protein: CASSTTGELFF. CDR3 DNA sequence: TGTGCCAGCTCAACGACCGGGGAGCTGTTTTTT.